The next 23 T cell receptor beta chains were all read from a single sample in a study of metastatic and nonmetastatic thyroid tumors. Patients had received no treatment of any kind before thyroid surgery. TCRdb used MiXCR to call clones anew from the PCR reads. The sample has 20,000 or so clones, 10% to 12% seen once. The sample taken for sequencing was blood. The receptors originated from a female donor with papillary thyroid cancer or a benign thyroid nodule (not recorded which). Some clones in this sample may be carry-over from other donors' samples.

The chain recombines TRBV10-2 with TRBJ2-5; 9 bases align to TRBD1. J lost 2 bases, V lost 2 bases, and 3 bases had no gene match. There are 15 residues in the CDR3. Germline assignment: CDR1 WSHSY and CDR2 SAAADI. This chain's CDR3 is CASSEPGTGQETQYF. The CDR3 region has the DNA TGCGCCAGCAGTGAGCCGGGGACAGGGCAAGAGACCCAGTACTTC.

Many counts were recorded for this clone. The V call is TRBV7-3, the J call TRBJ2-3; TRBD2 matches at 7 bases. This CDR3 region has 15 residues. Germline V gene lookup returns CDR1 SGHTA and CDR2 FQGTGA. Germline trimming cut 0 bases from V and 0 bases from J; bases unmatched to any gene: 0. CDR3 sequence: CASSLTSGSTDTQYF. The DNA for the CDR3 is TGTGCCAGCAGCTTAACTAGCGGGAGCACAGATACGCAGTATTTT.

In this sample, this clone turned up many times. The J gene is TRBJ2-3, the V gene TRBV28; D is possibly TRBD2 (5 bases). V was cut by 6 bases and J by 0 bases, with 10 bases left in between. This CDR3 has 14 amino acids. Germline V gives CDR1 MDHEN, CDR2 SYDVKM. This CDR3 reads CASSRWESTDTQYF. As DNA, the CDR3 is TGTGCCAGCAGCCGTTGGGAGAGCACAGATACGCAGTATTTT.

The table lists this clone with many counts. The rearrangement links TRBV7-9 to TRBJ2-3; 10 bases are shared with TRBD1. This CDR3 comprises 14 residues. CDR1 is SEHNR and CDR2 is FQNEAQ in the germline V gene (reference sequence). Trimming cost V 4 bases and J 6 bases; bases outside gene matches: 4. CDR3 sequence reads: CASSWDRGTDTQYF. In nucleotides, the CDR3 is TGTGCCAGCAGCTGGGACAGGGGTACGGATACGCAGTATTTT.

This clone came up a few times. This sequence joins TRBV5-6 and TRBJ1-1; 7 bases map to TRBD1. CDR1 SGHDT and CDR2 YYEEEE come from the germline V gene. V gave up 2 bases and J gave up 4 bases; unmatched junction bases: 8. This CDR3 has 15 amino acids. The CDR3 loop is CASSFTGVLGTEAFF. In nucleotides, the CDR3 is TGTGCCAGCAGCTTTACAGGGGTGTTAGGCACTGAAGCTTTCTTT.

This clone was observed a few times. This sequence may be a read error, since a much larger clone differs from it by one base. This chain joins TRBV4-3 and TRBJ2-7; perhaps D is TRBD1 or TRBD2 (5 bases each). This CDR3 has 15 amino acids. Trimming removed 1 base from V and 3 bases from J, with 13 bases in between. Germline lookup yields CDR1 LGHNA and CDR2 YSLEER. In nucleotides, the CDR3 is TGCGCCAGCAGCCAAGGCTCCGGGACCTACTACGAGCAGTACTTC. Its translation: CASSQGSGTYYEQYF.

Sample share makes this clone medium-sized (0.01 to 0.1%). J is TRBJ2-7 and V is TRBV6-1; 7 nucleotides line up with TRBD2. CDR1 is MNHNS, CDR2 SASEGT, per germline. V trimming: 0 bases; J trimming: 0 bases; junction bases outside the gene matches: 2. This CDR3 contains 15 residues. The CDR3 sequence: CASSEAAGSSYEQYF. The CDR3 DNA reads TGTGCCAGCAGTGAAGCAGCGGGAAGCTCCTACGAGCAGTACTTC.

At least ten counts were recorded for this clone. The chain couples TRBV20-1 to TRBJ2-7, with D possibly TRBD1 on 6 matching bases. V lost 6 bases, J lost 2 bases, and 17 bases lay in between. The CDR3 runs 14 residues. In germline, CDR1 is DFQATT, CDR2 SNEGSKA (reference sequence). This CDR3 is CSARGAGDTYEQYF. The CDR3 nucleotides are TGCAGTGCCCGAGGGGCAGGGGACACCTACGAGCAGTACTTC.

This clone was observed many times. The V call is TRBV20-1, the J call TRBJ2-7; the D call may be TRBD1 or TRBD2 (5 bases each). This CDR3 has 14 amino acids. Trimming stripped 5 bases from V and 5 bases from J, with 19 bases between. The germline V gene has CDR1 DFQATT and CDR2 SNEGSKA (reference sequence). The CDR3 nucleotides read TGCAGTGCTCGGGACCTTTATAAGAACCACGAGCAGTACTTC. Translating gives CSARDLYKNHEQYF.

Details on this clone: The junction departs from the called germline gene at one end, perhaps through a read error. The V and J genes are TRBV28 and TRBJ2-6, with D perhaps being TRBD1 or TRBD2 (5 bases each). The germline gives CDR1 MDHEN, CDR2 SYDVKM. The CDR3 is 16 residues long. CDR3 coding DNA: TGTGCCAGCAGTTTGGGGGTACTCTCTGTGGCCAACGTCCTGACTTTC. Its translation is CASSLGVLSVANVLTF.

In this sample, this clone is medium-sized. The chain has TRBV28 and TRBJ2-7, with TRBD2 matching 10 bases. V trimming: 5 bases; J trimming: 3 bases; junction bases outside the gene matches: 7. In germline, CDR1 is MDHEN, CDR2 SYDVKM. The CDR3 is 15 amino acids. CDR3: CASSTTRLAGYEQYF. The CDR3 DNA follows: TGTGCCAGCAGTACGACCCGACTAGCGGGCTACGAGCAGTACTTC.

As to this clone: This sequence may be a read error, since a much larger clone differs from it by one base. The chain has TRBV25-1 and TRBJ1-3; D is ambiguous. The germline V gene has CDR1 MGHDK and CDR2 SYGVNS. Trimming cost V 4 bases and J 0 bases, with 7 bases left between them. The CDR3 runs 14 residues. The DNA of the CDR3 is TGTGCCAGCAGTGCCGGGAGCTCTGGAAACACCATATATTTT. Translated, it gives CASSAGSSGNTIYF.

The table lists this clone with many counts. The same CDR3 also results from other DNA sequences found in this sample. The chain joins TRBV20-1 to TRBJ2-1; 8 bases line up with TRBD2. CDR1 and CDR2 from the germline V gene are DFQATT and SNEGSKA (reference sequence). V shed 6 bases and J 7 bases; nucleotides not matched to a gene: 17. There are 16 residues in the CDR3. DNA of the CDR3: TGCAGTGCAGCGGGGGCGGTGGAGTACATCGAAAATGAGCAGTTCTTC. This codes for CSAAGAVEYIENEQFF.

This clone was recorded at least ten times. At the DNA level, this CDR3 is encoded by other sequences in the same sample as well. The CDR3 nucleotides are TGCAGTCTTCCCGACAGGGGTTCGGGCAAGACCCAGTACTTC. It translates to CSLPDRGSGKTQYF. V and J are TRBV20-1 and TRBJ2-5; TRBD1 aligns across 8 bases. The CDR3 is 14 residues long. The trim removed 8 bases at V and 6 bases at J, leaving 14 bases unmatched. Germline V gives CDR1 DFQATT, CDR2 SNEGSKA (reference sequence).

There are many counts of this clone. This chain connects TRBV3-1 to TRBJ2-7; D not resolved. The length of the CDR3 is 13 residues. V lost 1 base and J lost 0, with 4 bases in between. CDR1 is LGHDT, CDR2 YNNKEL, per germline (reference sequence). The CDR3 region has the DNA TGTGCCAGCAGCCAAGCCTCCTCCTACGAGCAGTACTTC. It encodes CASSQASSYEQYF.

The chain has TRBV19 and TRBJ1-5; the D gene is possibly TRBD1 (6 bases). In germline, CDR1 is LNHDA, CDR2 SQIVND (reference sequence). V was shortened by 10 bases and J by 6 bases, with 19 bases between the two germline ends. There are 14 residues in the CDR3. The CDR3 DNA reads TGTGCCACCCAAGGGGATTGGGGGCCTCAGCCCCAGCATTTT. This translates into CATQGDWGPQPQHF.

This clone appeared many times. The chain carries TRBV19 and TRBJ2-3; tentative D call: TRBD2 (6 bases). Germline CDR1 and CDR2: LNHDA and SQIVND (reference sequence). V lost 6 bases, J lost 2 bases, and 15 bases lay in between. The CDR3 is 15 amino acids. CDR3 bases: TGTGCCAGTAGGGTGGGACTGGAAAACACAGATACGCAGTATTTT. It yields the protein CASRVGLENTDTQYF.

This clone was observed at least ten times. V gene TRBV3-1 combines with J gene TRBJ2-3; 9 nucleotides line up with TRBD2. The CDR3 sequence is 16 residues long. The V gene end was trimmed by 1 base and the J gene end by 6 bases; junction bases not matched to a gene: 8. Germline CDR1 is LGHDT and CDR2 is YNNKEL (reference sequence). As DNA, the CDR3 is TGTGCCAGCAGCCAAGGAACAGCGGGAGGTGCGGATACGCAGTATTTT. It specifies CASSQGTAGGADTQYF.

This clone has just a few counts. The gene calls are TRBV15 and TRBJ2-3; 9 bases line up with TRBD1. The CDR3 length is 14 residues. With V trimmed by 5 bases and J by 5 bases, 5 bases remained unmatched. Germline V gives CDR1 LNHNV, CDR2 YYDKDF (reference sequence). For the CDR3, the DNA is TGTGCCACCAGCGTGACAGGGGGGTTAGATACGCAGTATTTT. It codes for CATSVTGGLDTQYF.

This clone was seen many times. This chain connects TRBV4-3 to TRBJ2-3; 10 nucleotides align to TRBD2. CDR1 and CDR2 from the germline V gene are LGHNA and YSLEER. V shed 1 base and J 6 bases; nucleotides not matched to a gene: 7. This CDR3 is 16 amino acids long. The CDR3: CASSQVLAGGVDTQYF. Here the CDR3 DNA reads TGCGCCAGCAGCCAAGTGTTAGCGGGAGGAGTTGATACGCAGTATTTT.

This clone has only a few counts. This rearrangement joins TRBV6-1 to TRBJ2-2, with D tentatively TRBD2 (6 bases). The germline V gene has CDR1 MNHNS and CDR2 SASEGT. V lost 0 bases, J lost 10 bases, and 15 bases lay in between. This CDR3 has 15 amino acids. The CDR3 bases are TGTGCCAGCAGTGAAGCGCCCCTAGCGTCTGTGGAGCTGTTTTTT. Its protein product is CASSEAPLASVELFF.

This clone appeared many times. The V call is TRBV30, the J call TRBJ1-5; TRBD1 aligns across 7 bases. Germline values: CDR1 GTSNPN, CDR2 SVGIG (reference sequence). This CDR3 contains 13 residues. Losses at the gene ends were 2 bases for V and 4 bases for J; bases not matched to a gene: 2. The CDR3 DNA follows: TGTGCCTGGAGTCGGACAGGTAATCAGCCCCAGCATTTT. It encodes CAWSRTGNQPQHF.

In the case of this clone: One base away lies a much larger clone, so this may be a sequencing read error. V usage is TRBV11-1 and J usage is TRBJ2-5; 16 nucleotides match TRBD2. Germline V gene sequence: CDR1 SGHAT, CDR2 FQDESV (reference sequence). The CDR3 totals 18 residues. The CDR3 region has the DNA TGTGCCAGCAGTCGCTTGGGACTAGCGGGAGGGCCGCAAGGGACCCAGTACTTC. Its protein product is CASSRLGLAGGPQGTQYF.